Detailed here is one T cell receptor (beta chain). Its antigen is as yet unknown. The source of the sample is a study of T cells after yellow fever vaccination. Study observations and caveats: Most clones from primary vaccination resurfaced after the booster (approximately 95% CD4, less than 90% CD8).

TCRdb re-derived calls from the 5' RACE reads in MiXCR, one entry per CDR3 protein. The sample yields some 400,000 distinct CDR3 sequences, under 20% seen once. From germline, CDR1 is SGHRS and CDR2 YFSETQ. J gave up 4 bases and V 4 bases, and 17 bases lay outside the gene matches. The CDR3 is 19 amino acids. The sample in question was PBMCs, obtained before the yellow fever booster vaccination. The chain has TRBV5-1 and TRBJ1-6, with 7 bases lining up with TRBD1. This receptor was identified in a man younger than 35 who received the YFV17D yellow fever vaccine. CDR3 protein: CASSPRGVDRAAYNSPLHF. The CDR3 nucleotides read TGCGCCAGCAGCCCTCGGGGGGTCGACAGGGCCGCTTATAATTCACCCCTCCACTTT.